This entry is about one T cell receptor (beta chain). These data originate in a study of CD8+ T cells in alopecia areata. Extracted from the samples, RNA was reverse transcribed into cDNA to serve as the sequencing template. Produced via immunoSEQ multiplex PCR; TCRdb's table is partial and in-frame only. Among 150,000 to 250,000 clones listed, about three fifths were seen once. Treatment in this sample: oral pan-JAK inhibitor, 5-10 mg twice daily. The CDR3 loop spans 13 amino acids. Trimming took 5 bases from V and 4 from J, leaving 11 bases between them. CDR1 and CDR2 (germline): SNHLY, FYNNEI. The rearrangement joins TRBV2 to TRBJ1-2; D possibly corresponds to TRBD1 (6 bases). This TCR was sampled from a human donor with alopecia areata. The sequences come from CD4+ T cells sorted from blood, collected at week 24, from a patient treated with tofacitinib. CDR3 in DNA: TGTGCCAGCAGTCCACAGGGTTTCTATGGCTACACCTTC. It is translated as CASSPQGFYGYTF.